This T cell receptor (beta chain) was sequenced for a study of radiotherapy plus CTLA-4 blockade in lung cancer. This clone was recorded a few times. Its target is unknown. Assay: immunoSEQ multiplex PCR; the TCRdb copy retains only in-frame clones and omits some. The sample consists of tens of thousands of clones, over 70% of them appearing once. The CDR3 is made up of 14 amino acids. Per the germline V gene, CDR1 is SGHRS and CDR2 is YFSETQ. The V and J ends lost 0 bases and 0 bases respectively, with 6 bases between them. Study-wide points: Peripheral blood showed expansion of tumor-derived TCR clones after radiotherapy and ipilimumab.

The receptor was isolated from a human donor with non-small cell lung cancer who had a partial response to radiotherapy plus ipilimumab. The source was peripheral blood, collected from a patient treated with radiotherapy plus ipilimumab. V usage is TRBV5-1 and J usage is TRBJ1-1, with no clear D. The CDR3 protein is CASSLASMNTEAFF. The CDR3 DNA reads as TGCGCCAGCAGCTTGGCTAGTATGAACACTGAAGCTTTCTTT.